This entry describes one TCR beta chain. Its antigen remains unknown. Roughly 19-55 mg of tissue was diced for each tumor. The table came from immunoSEQ multiplex PCR; TCRdb's copy has only in-frame clones and leaves some out. This sample has around 30,000 clones, with roughly four fifths found just once. The record originates from a study of early stage breast cancer tumors. CDR1 is SEHNR, CDR2 FQNEAQ, per germline (reference sequence). Deletions cut 11 bases from V and 3 bases from J, with 7 bases between. The CDR3 spans 11 residues. General observations from the study: Comparing each tissue with blood distinguished tumor from normal in most of the 16 patients.

The sequencing sample was made of breast tumor tissue. This TCR was recovered from a person younger than 45 with breast cancer. The chain employs TRBV7-9 and TRBJ2-2; TRBD2 is a possible D gene (5 bases). CDR3 sequence: CASGDTGELFF. The CDR3 DNA is TGTGCCTCCGGGGACACCGGGGAGCTGTTTTTT.